A selection of T cell receptor beta chains follows, all from one sample in a study of T-cell memory formation after mild COVID-19. Each CDR3 protein is one row after TCRdb ran MiXCR on the 5' RACE reads. The repertoire includes over 250,000 distinct CDR3 sequences, 15% of them detected once, and roughly 23% sits in the top ten. Sequencing was done on a sample of PBMCs or a T cell subset sorted from them (not recorded which). These receptors were obtained from a man aged 18 to 29 who had mild COVID-19 (a few samples of this study predate the infection). Cell type and time point are not known. CDR3s leave out the opening cysteine and the closing phenylalanine or tryptophan. Fields, in order: V gene, J gene, CDR3 protein.

V: TRBV7-6
J: TRBJ2-2
CDR3: AQGATNTGELF

V: TRBV24-1
J: TRBJ2-1
CDR3: ATSDWGTDNEQF

V: TRBV4-3
J: TRBJ2-1
CDR3: ASSHSRPGTAGYNEQF

V: TRBV12-3/TRBV12-4
J: TRBJ1-2
CDR3: ASSSNRGSGYT

V: TRBV7-2
J: TRBJ1-5
CDR3: ASSEINQPQH

V: TRBV4-1
J: TRBJ2-4
CDR3: ASSQPREGGNIQY

V: TRBV12-3/TRBV12-4
J: TRBJ2-5
CDR3: ASSLGASVQETQY

V: TRBV30
J: TRBJ1-1
CDR3: AWVVLVNTEAF

V: TRBV18
J: TRBJ1-1
CDR3: ASSPTGRVTTEAF

V: TRBV7-2
J: TRBJ2-2
CDR3: ASSSSRNPGTGELF

V: TRBV7-9
J: TRBJ1-1
CDR3: ASSSYRGDTEAF

V: TRBV6-5
J: TRBJ2-7
CDR3: ASSPGTLEQY

V: TRBV2
J: TRBJ1-1
CDR3: ASKVRFAEAF

V: TRBV11-2
J: TRBJ1-6
CDR3: ASSLVLGSPLH

V: TRBV2
J: TRBJ2-5
CDR3: ASEKGRQETQY

V: TRBV7-2
J: TRBJ2-1
CDR3: ASSLISQQF

V: TRBV2
J: TRBJ1-5
CDR3: ASSLTSHSNQPQH

V: TRBV20-1
J: TRBJ1-1
CDR3: SARDTRGTEAF

V: TRBV7-2
J: TRBJ1-1
CDR3: ASSLVEGVYTEAF

V: TRBV27
J: TRBJ1-6
CDR3: ASSPRWGNSPLH

V: TRBV6-6
J: TRBJ1-2
CDR3: ASSFSNQVPNYGYT

V: TRBV9
J: TRBJ1-2
CDR3: ASSGPRMGGNYGYT

V: TRBV19
J: TRBJ2-5
CDR3: ASATGDGQETQY

V: TRBV6-6
J: TRBJ2-5
CDR3: ASSSLGVQETQY

V: TRBV7-6
J: TRBJ2-3
CDR3: ASSMGLAGSSTDTQY

V: TRBV6-6
J: TRBJ1-6
CDR3: ASSYPFASAPGGLTYNSPIH

V: TRBV4-3
J: TRBJ2-3
CDR3: ASSQGGGVSTDTQY